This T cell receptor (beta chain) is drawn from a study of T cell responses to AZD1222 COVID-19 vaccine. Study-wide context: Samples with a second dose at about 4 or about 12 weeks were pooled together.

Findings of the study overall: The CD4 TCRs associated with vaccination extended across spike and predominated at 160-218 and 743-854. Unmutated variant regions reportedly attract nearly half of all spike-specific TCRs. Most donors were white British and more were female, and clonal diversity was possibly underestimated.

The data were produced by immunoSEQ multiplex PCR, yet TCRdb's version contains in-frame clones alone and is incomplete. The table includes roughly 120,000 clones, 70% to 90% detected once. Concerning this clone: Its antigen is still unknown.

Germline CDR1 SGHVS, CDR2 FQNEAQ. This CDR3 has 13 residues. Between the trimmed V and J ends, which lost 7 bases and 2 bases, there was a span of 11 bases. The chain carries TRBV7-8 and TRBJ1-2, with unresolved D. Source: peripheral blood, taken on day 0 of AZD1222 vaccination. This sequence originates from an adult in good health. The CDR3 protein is CASKLGGNYGYTF. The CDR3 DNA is TGTGCCAGCAAGCTAGGAGGGAACTATGGCTACACCTTC.